The T cell receptor (beta chain) described here comes from a study of cytomegalovirus exposure and HLA in healthy donors. Study-wide context: A prior study identified over 100 million unique TCR beta sequences from roughly 180 million T cells. Study-wide points: No immune exposure information besides CMV serostatus was available. Later work associated 16,951 TCR beta sequences with HLA alleles at 0.05 false discovery rate. In an earlier analysis, most TCR beta V segments were productive about 87% or about 30% of the time.

Vbeta (60) and Jbeta (13) primers were used in the PCR. This table comes from immunoSEQ multiplex PCR, and its TCRdb copy is limited to in-frame clones, with some not included. The sample holds 200,000 to 300,000 clones, about 85% seen once. In regard to this clone: Its specificity is unknown.

The sequence came from a girl aged 2 to 9 in good health and CMV-seronegative. Sample: PBMCs.

CDR3 in amino acids: CASSYSGGSTDTQYF. DNA of the CDR3: TGTGCCAGCAGTTACTCTGGGGGCAGCACAGATACGCAGTATTTT. The chain couples TRBV6-5 to TRBJ2-3; D may be TRBD1 (6 bases). The germline V gene has CDR1 MNHEY and CDR2 SVGAGI. This CDR3 has 15 residues. V was cut by 0 bases and J by 0 bases, with 7 bases left in between.